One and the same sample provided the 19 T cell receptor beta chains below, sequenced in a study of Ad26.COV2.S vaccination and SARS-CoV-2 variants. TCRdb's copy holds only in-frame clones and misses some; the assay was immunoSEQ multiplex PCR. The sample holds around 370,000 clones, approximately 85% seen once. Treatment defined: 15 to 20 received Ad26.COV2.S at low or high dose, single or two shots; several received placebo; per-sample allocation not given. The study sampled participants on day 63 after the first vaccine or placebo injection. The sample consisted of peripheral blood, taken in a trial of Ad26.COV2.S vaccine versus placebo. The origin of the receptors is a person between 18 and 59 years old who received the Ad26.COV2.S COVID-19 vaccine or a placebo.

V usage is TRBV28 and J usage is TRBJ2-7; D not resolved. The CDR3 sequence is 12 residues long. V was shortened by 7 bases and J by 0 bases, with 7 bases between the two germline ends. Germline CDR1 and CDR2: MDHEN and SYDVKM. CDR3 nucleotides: TGTGCCAGCAACCGCAACTCCTACGAGCAGTACTTC. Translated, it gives CASNRNSYEQYF. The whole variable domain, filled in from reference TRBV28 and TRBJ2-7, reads DVKVTQSSRYLVKRTGEKVFLECVQDMDHENMFWYRQDPGLGLRLIYFSYDVKMKEKGDIPEGYSVSREKKERFSLILESASTNQTSMYLCASNRNSYEQYFGPGTRLTVT.

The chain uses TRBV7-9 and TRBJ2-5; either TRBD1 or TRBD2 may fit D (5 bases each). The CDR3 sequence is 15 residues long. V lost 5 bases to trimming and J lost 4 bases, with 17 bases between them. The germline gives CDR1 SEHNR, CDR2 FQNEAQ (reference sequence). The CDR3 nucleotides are TGTGCCAGCAGCACGCCCGGGGCGGGCACAGAGACCCAGTACTTC. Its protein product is CASSTPGAGTETQYF.

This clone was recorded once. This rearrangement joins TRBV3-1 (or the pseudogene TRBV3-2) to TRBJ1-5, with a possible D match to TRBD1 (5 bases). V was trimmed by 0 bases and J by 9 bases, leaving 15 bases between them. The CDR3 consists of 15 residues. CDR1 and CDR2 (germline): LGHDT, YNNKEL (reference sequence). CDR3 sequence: CASSQDRMGRGPQHF. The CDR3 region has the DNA TGTGCCAGCAGCCAAGATCGGATGGGGCGGGGGCCCCAGCATTTT.

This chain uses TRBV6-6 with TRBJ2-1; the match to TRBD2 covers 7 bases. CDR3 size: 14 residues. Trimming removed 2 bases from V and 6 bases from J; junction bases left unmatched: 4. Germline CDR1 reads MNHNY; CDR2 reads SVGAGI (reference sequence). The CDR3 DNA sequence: TGTGCCAGCAGTTACCCGGGACTACTCAATGAGCAGTTCTTC. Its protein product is CASSYPGLLNEQFF.

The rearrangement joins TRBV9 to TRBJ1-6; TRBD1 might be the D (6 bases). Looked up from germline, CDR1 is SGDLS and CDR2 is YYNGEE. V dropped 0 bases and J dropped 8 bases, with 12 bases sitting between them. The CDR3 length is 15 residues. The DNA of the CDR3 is TGTGCCAGCAGCGTAGACGGACAGAGCTATTCACCCCTCCACTTT. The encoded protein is CASSVDGQSYSPLHF.

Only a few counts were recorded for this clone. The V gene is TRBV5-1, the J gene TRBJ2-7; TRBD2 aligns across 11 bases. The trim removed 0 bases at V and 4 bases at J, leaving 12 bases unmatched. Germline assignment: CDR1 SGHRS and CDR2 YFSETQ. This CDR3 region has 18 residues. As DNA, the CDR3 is TGCGCCAGCAGCTTGGCCGGAGCTAGCGGGGGGAAGAAATACGAGCAGTACTTC. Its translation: CASSLAGASGGKKYEQYF.

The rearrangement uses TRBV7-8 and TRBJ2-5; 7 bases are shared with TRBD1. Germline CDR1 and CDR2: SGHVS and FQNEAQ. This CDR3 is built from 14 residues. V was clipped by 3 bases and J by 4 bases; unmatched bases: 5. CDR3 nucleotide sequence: TGTGCCAGCAGCTTCCGTCCAGGGGGAGAGACCCAGTACTTC. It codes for CASSFRPGGETQYF.

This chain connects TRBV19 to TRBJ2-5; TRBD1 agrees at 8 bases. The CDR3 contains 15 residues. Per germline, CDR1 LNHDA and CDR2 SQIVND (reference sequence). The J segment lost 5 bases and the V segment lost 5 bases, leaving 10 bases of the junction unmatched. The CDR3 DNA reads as TGTGCCAGTAGTCCCCGCAGGGGGCGGTGGGAGACCCAGTACTTC. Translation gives CASSPRRGRWETQYF.

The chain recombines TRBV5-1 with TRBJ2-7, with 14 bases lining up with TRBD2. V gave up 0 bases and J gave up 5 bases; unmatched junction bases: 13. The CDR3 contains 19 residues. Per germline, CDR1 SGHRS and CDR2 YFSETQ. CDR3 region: CASSLGGTSGGSDQDEQYF. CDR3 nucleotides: TGCGCCAGCAGCTTGGGTGGGACTAGCGGGGGATCCGATCAGGACGAGCAGTACTTC.

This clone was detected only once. The CDR3 protein is CASSPGQGFQETQYF. The CDR3 nucleotides read TGTGCCAGCAGCCCGGGACAGGGATTCCAAGAGACCCAGTACTTC. The chain is built from TRBV11-3 and TRBJ2-5, with TRBD1 identical over 9 bases. With 5 bases clipped from V and 1 base from J, the junction kept 5 bases outside the gene matches. This CDR3 contains 15 residues. The germline V gene has CDR1 SGHNT and CDR2 YENEEA.

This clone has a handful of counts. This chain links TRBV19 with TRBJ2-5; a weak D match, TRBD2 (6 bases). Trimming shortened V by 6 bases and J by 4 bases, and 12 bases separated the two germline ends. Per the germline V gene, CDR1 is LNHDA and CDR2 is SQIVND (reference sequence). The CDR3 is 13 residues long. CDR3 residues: CASRARAGETQYF. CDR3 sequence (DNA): TGTGCCAGTAGGGCCCGAGCGGGAGAGACCCAGTACTTC.

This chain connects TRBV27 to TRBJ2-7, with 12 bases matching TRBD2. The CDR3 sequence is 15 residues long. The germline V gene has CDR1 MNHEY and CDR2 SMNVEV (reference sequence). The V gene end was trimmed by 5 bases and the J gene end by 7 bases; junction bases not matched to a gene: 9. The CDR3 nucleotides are TGTGCCAGCAGTCGGAGACTAGCGGGAGACGGGGAGCAGTACTTC. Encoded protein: CASSRRLAGDGEQYF.

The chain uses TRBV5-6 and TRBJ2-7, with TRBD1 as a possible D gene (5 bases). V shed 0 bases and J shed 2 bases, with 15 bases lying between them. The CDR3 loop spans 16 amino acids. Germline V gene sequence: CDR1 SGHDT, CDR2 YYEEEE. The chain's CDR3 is CASSLGARVRPYEQYF. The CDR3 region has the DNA TGTGCCAGCAGCTTGGGGGCCAGGGTTAGGCCCTACGAGCAGTACTTC.

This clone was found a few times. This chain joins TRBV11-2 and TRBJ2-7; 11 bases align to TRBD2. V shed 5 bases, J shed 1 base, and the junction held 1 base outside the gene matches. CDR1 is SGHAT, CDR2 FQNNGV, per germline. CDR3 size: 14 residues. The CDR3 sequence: CASSRLAGSYEQYF. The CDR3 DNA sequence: TGTGCCAGCAGCAGACTAGCGGGATCCTACGAGCAGTACTTC.

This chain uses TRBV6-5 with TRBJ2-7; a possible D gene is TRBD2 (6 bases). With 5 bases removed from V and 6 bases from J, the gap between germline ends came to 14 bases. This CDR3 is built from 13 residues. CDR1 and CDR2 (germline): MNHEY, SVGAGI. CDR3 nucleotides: TGTGCCAGCAGTCCCCACGTCGGGGGCGAGCAGTACTTC. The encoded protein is CASSPHVGGEQYF.

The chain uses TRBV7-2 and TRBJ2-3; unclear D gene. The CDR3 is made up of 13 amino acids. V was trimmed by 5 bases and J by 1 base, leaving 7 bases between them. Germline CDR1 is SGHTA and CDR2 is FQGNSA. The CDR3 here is CASSNDGTDTQYF. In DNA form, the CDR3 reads TGTGCCAGCAGCAACGACGGCACAGATACGCAGTATTTT.

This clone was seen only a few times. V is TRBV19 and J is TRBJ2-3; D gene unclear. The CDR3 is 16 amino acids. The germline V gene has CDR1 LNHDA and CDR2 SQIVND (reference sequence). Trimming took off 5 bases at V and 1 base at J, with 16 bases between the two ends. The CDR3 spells CASSQRPRSGTDTQYF. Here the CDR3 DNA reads TGTGCCAGTAGTCAACGGCCCCGATCGGGCACAGATACGCAGTATTTT.

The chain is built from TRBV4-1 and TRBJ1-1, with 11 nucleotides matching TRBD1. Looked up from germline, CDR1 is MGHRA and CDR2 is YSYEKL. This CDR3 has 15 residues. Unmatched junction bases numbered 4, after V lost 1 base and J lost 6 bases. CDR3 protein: CASSQAGQGAPEAFF. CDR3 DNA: TGCGCCAGCAGCCAAGCAGGACAGGGGGCTCCTGAAGCTTTCTTT.

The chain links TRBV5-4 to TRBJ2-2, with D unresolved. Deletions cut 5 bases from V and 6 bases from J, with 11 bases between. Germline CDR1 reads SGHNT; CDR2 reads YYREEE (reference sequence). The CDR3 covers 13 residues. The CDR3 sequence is CASRSSYAGELFF. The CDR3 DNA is TGTGCCAGCAGATCCAGTTACGCCGGGGAGCTGTTTTTT.